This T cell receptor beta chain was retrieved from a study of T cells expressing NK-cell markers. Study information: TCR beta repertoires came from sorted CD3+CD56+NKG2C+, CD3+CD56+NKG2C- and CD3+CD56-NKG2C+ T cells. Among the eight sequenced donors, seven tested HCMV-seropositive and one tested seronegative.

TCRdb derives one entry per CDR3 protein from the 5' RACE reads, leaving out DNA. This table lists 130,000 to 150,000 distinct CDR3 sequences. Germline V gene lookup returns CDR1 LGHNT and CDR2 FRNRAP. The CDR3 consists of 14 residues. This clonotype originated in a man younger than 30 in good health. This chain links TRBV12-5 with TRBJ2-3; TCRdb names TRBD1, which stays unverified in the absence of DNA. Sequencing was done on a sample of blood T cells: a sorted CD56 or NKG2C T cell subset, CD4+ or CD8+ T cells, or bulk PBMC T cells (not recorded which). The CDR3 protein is CASAPTGPTDTQYF.